The 18 T cell receptor beta chains presented below share a single source sample, sequenced in a study of early T cells in non-severe SARS-CoV-2 infection. TCRdb re-called the 5' RACE reads with MiXCR, one entry per CDR3 protein. The sample has about 60,000 distinct CDR3 sequences, about 5.6% seen once; the top ten hold roughly 7.1%. Sequencing was carried out using whole blood. These TCRs come from an adult who was a healthcare worker with PCR-confirmed SARS-CoV-2 infection or an uninfected control (not recorded which).

This clonotype was picked up many times. This chain connects TRBV7-6 to TRBJ1-1; 7 bases line up with TRBD1. CDR1 and CDR2 (germline): SGHVS, FNYEAQ. The V segment lost 4 bases and the J segment 0 bases; nucleotides outside the gene matches: 5. The CDR3 covers 15 residues. The CDR3, as DNA: TGTGCCAGCAGCTCCGGGACAGATTTGAACACTGAAGCTTTCTTT. The encoded protein is CASSSGTDLNTEAFF.

This clonotype has a count of ten or more. The chain combines TRBV21-1 with TRBJ2-3; no DNA check was done on the table's D call, TRBD1. TRBV21-1 is described as a pseudogene. The CDR3 is made up of 15 amino acids. CDR3 sequence: CASSNQGDGTDTQYF. CDR3 DNA sequence: TGTGCCAGCAGCAATCAGGGGGACGGCACAGATACGCAGTATTTT.

This clonotype was found many times. The genes are TRBV7-9 and TRBJ1-1; 7 positions agree with TRBD1. The germline CDR1 and CDR2 sequences are SEHNR and FQNEAQ (reference sequence). This CDR3 has 13 amino acids. Trimming removed 5 bases from V and 7 bases from J; junction bases left unmatched: 7. CDR3 in DNA: TGTGCCAGCAGCCTGGGACAGCTAATTGAAGCTTTCTTT. Protein: CASSLGQLIEAFF.

This sequence joins TRBV12-3 or TRBV12-4 and TRBJ2-1, with 11 bases identical to TRBD2. The CDR3 is 15 amino acids. The J segment lost 7 bases and the V segment lost 5 bases, leaving 7 bases of the junction unmatched. CDR3: CASSGSLAGVNEQFF. CDR3 DNA sequence: TGTGCCAGCAGTGGCTCACTAGCGGGAGTTAATGAGCAGTTCTTC.

This clonotype appeared many times. V is TRBV12-3 or TRBV12-4 and J is TRBJ1-6; TRBD1 aligns across 7 bases. V shed 6 bases and J 2 bases; nucleotides not matched to a gene: 4. The CDR3 is made up of 15 amino acids. The CDR3 reads CASSLTGTYNSPLHF. For the CDR3, the DNA is TGTGCCAGCAGCCTGACAGGGACCTATAATTCACCCCTCCACTTT.

Ten or more counts support this clonotype. This sequence joins TRBV12-3 or TRBV12-4 and TRBJ1-5; D gene unclear. The V end lost 10 bases, the J end lost 5 bases, and 18 bases lay between the germline ends. This CDR3 has 14 amino acids. The CDR3 here is CATSLGRVDQPQHF. The CDR3, as DNA: TGTGCCACCTCTTTAGGCCGCGTTGATCAGCCCCAGCATTTT.

This sequence joins TRBV10-2 and TRBJ2-7, with 15 bases aligning to TRBD2. From germline, CDR1 is WSHSY and CDR2 SAAADI. The V segment lost 6 bases and the J segment 5 bases; nucleotides outside the gene matches: 17. The CDR3 is 19 residues long. CDR3 region: CASSEGTGLAGGAWNEQYF. The CDR3 nucleotides are TGCGCCAGCAGCGAGGGGACGGGACTAGCGGGAGGAGCCTGGAACGAGCAGTACTTC.

This clonotype has a handful of counts. The gene calls are TRBV11-2 and TRBJ2-7; unclear D gene. Germline V gives CDR1 SGHAT, CDR2 FQNNGV. The germline V and J ends were trimmed by 3 bases and 6 bases, with 9 bases remaining between them. This CDR3 contains 12 residues. The CDR3 DNA is TGTGCCAGCAGCTTGATCGCATCCGAGCAGTACTTC. It specifies CASSLIASEQYF.

This clonotype showed up just a few times. The chain couples TRBV25-1 to TRBJ1-1; 7 bases fit TRBD1. Germline V gene data show CDR1 as MGHDK and CDR2 as SYGVNS. The CDR3 covers 13 residues. Unmatched junction bases numbered 7, after V lost 7 bases and J lost 5 bases. The CDR3 is CASIAPTGTEAFF. CDR3 DNA sequence: TGTGCCAGCATTGCACCGACAGGGACTGAAGCTTTCTTT.

The chain is built from TRBV6-5 and TRBJ1-1; D unclear. The CDR3 loop spans 13 amino acids. The germline V gene encodes CDR1 MNHEY and CDR2 SVGAGI. V was shortened by 6 bases and J by 7 bases, with 15 bases between the two germline ends. For the CDR3, the DNA is TGTGCCAGCAGATCCACAGACAAACATGAAGCTTTCTTT. This translates into CASRSTDKHEAFF.

At least ten counts were recorded for this clonotype. The CDR3 reads CASGQRGENTEAFF. In DNA, the CDR3 is TGTGCTAGTGGTCAACGGGGGGAGAACACTGAAGCTTTCTTT. The chain carries TRBV12-5 and TRBJ1-1, with TRBD1 as a possible D gene (5 bases). The V end was cut by 5 bases, the J end by 1 base, with 11 bases between. The CDR3 consists of 14 residues. Germline CDR1 and CDR2: LGHNT and FRNRAP.

The V and J genes are TRBV5-5 and TRBJ2-7; 11 bases line up with TRBD2. CDR3 length equals 15 residues. Unmatched junction bases numbered 5, after V lost 4 bases and J lost 2 bases. Germline lookup yields CDR1 SGHKS and CDR2 YYEKEE (reference sequence). The CDR3 DNA follows: TGTGCCAGCAGCGAGGGACTAGCGGTGGCCTACGAGCAGTACTTC. Translating gives CASSEGLAVAYEQYF.

This clonotype was observed at least ten times. The chain links TRBV20-1 to TRBJ2-1, with unresolved D. Germline V gives CDR1 DFQATT, CDR2 SNEGSKA (reference sequence). This CDR3 has 11 residues. V lost 7 bases and J 9 bases, leaving 13 bases between the germline ends. CDR3 amino acids: CSGAFLGEQFF. CDR3 DNA sequence: TGCAGTGGGGCTTTCCTTGGTGAGCAGTTCTTC.

The rearrangement joins TRBV20-1 to TRBJ2-1; D ambiguous. The CDR3 has 14 residues. From germline, CDR1 is DFQATT and CDR2 SNEGSKA (reference sequence). The V end lost 1 base, the J end lost 2 bases, and 9 bases lay between the germline ends. The CDR3 DNA follows: TGCAGTGCTAGAGTATCAGGCCCCTACAATGAGCAGTTCTTC. Translated, it gives CSARVSGPYNEQFF.

There are a few counts of this clonotype. The V call is TRBV7-2, the J call TRBJ2-4; 8 bases match TRBD1. Germline lookup yields CDR1 SGHTA and CDR2 FQGNSA. CDR3 size: 16 residues. J lost 1 base, V lost 5 bases, and 7 bases had no gene match. CDR3 residues: CASSPRTGLAKNIQYF. DNA for the CDR3: TGTGCCAGCAGCCCTAGGACAGGGCTGGCCAAAAACATTCAGTACTTC. The whole variable domain, remainder taken from reference TRBV7-2 and TRBJ2-4, is GAGVSQSPSNKVTEKGKDVELRCDPISGHTALYWYRQSLGQGLEFLIYFQGNSAPDKSGLPSDRFSAERTGGSVSTLTIQRTQQEDSAVYLCASSPRTGLAKNIQYFGAGTRLSVL.

This clonotype has a handful of counts. The rearrangement links TRBV5-4 to TRBJ2-3; D tentatively fits TRBD1 or TRBD2 (5 bases each). The CDR3 consists of 15 residues. Germline-derived CDR1 and CDR2 are SGHNT and YYREEE (reference sequence). V dropped 4 bases and J dropped 2 bases, with 14 bases sitting between them. CDR3 coding DNA: TGTGCCAGCAGCCTGGGGGTTGGGACCACAGATACGCAGTATTTT. Residues: CASSLGVGTTDTQYF.

This clonotype was counted ten times or more. The rearrangement uses TRBV5-6 and TRBJ2-1, with D uncertain. The CDR3 covers 13 residues. CDR1 is SGHDT, CDR2 YYEEEE, per germline. The germline V and J ends were trimmed by 4 bases and 9 bases, with 14 bases remaining between them. The CDR3 region is CASSPEEHGEQFF. DNA for the CDR3: TGTGCCAGCAGCCCTGAGGAGCACGGTGAGCAGTTCTTC.

The table lists this clonotype with many counts. V and J are TRBV29-1 and TRBJ1-4, with 10 bases identical to TRBD1. The germline gives CDR1 SQVTM, CDR2 ANQGSEA. Unmatched junction bases numbered 5, after V lost 5 bases and J lost 8 bases. The CDR3 totals 13 residues. CDR3 sequence (DNA): TGCAGCGTTCGTTGGACAGGGGGGGAAAAACTGTTTTTT. This translates into CSVRWTGGEKLFF.